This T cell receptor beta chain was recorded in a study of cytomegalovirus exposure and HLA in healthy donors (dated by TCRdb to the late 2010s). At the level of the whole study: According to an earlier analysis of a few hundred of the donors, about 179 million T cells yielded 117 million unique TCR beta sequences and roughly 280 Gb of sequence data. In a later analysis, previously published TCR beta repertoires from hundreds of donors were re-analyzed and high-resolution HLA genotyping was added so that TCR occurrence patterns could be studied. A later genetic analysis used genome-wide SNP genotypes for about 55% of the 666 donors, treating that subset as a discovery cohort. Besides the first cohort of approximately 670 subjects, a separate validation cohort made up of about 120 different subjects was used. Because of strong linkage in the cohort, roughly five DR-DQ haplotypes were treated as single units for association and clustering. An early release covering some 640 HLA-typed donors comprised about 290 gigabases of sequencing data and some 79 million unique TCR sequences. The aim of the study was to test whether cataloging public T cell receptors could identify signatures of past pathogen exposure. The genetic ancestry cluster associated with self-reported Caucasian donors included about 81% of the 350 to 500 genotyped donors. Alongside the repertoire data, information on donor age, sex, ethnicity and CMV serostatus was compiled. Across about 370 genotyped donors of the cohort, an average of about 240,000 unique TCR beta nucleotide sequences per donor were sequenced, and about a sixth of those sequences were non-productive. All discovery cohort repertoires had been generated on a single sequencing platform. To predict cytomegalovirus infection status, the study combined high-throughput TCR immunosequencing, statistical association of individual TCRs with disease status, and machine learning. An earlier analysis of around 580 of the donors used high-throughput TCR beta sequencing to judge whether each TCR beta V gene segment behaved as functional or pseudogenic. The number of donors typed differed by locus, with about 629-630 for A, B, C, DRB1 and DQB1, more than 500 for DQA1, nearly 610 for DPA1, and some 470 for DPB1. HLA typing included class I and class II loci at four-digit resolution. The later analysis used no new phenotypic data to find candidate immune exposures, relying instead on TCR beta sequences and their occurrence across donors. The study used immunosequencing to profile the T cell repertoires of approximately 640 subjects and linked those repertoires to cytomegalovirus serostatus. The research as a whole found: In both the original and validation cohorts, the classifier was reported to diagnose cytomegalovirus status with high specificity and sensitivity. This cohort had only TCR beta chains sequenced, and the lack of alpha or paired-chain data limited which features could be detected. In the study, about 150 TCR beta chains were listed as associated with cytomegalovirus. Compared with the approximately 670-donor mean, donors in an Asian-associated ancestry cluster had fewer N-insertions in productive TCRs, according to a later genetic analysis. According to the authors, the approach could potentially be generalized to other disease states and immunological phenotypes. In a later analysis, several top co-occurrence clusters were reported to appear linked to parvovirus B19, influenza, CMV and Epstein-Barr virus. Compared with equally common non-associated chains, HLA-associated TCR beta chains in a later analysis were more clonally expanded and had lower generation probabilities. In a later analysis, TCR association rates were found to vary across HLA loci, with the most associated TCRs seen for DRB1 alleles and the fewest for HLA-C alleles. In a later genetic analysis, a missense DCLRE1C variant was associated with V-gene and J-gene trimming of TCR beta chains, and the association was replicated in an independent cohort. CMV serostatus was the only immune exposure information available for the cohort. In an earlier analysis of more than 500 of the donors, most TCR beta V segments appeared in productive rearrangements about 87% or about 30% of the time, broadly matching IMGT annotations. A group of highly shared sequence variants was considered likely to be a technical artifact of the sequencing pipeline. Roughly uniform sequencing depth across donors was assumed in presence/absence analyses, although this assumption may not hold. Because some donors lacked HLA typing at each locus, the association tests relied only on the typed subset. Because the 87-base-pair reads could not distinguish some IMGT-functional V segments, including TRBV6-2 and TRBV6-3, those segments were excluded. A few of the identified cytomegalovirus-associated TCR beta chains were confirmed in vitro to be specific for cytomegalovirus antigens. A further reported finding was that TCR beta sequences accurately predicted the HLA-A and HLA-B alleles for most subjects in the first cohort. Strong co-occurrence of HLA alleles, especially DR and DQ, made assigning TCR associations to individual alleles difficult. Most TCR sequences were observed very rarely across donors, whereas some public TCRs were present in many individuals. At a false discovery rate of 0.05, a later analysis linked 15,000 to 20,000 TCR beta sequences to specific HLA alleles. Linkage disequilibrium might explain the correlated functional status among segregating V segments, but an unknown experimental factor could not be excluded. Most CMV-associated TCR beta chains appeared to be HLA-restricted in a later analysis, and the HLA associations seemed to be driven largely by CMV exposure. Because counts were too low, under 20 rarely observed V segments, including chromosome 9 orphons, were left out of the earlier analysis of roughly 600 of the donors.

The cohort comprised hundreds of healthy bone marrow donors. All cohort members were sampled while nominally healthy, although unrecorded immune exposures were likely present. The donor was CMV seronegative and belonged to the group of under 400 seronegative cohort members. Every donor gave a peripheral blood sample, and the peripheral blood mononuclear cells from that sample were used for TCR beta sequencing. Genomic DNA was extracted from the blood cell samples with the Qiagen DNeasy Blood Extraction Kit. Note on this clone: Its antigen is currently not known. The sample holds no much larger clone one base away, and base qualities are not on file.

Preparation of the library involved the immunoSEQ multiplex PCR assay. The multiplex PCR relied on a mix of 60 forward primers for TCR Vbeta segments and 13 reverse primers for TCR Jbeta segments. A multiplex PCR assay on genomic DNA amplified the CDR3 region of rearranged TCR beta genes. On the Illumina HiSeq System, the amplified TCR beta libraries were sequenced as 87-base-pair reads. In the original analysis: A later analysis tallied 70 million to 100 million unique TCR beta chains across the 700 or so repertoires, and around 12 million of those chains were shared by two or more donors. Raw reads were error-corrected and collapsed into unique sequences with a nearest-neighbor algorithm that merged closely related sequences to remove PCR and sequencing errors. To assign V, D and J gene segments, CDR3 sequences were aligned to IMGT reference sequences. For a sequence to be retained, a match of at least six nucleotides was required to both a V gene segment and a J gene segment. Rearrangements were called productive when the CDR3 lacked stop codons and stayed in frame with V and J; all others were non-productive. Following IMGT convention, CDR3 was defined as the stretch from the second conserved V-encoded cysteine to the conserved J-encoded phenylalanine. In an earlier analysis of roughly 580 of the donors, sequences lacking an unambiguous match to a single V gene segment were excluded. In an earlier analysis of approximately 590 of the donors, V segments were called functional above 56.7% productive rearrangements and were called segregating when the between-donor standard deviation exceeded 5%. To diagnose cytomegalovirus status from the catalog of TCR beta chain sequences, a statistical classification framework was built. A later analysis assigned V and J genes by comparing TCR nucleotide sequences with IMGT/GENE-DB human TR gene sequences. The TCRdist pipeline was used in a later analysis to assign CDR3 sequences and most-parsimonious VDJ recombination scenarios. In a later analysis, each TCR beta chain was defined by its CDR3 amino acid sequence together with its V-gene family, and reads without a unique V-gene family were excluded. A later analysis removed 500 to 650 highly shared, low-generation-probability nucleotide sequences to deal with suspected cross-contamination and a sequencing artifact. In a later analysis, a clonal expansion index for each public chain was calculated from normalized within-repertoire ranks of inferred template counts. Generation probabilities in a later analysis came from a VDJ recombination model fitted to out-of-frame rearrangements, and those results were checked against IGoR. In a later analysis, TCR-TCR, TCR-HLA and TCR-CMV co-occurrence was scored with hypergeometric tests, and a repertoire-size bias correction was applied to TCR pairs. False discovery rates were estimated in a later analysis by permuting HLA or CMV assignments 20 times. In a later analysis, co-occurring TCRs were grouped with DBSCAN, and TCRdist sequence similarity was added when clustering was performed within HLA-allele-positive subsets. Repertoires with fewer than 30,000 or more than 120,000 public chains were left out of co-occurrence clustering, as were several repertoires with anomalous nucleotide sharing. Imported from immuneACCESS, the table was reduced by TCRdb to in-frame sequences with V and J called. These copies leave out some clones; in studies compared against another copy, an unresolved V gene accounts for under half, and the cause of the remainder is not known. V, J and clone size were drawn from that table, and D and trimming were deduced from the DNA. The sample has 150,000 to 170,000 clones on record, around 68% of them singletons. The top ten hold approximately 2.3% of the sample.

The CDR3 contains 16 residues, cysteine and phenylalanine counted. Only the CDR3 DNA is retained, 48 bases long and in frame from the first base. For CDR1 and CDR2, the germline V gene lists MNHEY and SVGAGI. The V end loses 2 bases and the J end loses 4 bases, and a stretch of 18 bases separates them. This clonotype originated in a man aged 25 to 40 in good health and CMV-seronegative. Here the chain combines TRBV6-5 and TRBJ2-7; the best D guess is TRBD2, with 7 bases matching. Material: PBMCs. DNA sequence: TGTGCCAGCAGTTACGGGACTGGGGGGGGCGGTTACGAGCAGTACTTC. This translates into CASSYGTGGGGYEQYF.